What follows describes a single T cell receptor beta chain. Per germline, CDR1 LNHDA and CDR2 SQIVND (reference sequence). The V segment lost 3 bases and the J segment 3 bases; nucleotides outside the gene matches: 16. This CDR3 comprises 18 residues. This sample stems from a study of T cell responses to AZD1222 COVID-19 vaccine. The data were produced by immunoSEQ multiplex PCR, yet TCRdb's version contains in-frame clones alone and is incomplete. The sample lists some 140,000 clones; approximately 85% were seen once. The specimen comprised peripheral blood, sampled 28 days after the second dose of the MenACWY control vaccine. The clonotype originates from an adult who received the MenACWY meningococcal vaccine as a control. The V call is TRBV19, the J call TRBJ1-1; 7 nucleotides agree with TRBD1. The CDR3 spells CASSIFVGQMRSDTEAFF. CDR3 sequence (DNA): TGTGCCAGTAGTATTTTTGTGGGACAGATGCGCTCGGACACTGAAGCTTTCTTT.